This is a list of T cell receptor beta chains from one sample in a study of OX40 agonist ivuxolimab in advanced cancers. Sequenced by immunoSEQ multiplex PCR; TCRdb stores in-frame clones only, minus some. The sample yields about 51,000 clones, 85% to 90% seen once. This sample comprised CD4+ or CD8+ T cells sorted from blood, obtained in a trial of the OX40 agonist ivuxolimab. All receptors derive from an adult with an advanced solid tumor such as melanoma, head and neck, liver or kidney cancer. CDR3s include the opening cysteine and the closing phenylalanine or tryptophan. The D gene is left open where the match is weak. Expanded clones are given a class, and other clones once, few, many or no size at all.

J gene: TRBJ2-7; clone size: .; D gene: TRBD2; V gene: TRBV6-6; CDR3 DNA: TGTGCCAGCAGCCTGGGAGGGGCGGGGGCCTACGAGCAGTACTTC; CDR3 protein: CASSLGGAGAYEQYF
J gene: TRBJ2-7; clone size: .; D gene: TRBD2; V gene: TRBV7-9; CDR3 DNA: TGTGCCAGCAGCGCGCGAGGACTAGCGGGAACCCCCTACGAGCAGTACTTC; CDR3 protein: CASSARGLAGTPYEQYF
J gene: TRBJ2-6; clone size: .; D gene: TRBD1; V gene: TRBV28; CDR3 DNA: TGTGCCAGCAGGACGGGACAGACGGCTGGGGCCAACGTCCTGACTTTC; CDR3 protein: CASRTGQTAGANVLTF
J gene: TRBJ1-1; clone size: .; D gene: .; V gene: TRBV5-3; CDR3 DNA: TGTGCCAGAAGTCAGCTTAGGACGGCTGAAGCTTTCTTT; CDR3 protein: CARSQLRTAEAFF
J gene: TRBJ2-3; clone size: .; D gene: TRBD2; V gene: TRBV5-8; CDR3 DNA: TGTGCCAGCAGCTTGGACACGACTAGCGGGAGAGATACGCAGTATTTT; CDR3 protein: CASSLDTTSGRDTQYF
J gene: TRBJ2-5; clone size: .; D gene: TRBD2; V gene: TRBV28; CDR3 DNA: TGTGCCAGCAGTTTGGGGCGGGGGGGGTCGAGTGGAGAGACCCAGTACTTC; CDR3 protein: CASSLGRGGSSGETQYF
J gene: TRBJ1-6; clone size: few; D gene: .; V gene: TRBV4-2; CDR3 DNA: TGTGCCAGCAGCCAGGGAGTAGTATTAGTGGTCCCCCTCCACTTT; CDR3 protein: CASSQGVVLVVPLHF
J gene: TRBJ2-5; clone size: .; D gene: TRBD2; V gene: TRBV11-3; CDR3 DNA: TGTGCCAGCAGCCCAGCGGGGGGTTTAGAGACCCAGTACTTC; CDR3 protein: CASSPAGGLETQYF
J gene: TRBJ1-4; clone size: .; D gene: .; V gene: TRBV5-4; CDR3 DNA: TGTGCCAGCAGCTTGGCGGCAGGGAGTGAAAAACTGTTTTTT; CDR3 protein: CASSLAAGSEKLFF
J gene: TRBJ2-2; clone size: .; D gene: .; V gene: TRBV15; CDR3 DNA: TGTGCCAGCGGACAGAACACCGGGGAGCTGTTTTTT; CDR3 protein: CASGQNTGELFF
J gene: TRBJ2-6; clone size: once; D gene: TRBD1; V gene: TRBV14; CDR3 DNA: TGTGCCAGCAGCCGGACAGGTTTGTGGGTCCTGACTTTC; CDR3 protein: CASSRTGLWVLTF
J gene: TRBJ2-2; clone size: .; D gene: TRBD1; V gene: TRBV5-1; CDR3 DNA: TGCGCCAGCAGCTTGGAGGCGACAGGGGGCTCCGGGGAGCTGTTTTTT; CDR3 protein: CASSLEATGGSGELFF
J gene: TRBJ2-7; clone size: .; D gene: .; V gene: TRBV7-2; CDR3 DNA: TGTGCCAGCAGTTTGGACGTGTATGGCGAGCAGTACTTC; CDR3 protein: CASSLDVYGEQYF
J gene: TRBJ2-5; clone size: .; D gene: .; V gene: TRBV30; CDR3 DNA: TGTGCCTGGACCACCAAAGAGACCCAGTACTTC; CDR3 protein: CAWTTKETQYF
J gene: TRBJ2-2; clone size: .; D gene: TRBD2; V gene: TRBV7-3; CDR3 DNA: TGTGCCAGCAGCCCCGGGGAAGCGGGGGCCTACACCGGGGAGCTGTTTTTT; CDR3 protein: CASSPGEAGAYTGELFF
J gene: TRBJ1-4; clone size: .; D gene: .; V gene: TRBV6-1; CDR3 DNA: TGTGCCAGCAGTGAAACAGGAACTAATGAAAAACTGTTTTTT; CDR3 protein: CASSETGTNEKLFF
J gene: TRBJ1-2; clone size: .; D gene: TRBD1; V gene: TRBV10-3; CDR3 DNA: TGTGCCACCCTAACAGGGGGAGAAGGCTACACCTTC; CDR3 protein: CATLTGGEGYTF
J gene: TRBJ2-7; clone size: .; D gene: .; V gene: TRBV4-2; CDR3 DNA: TGTGCCAGCAGCGCAAGCGCAGCCTACGAGCAGTACTTC; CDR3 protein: CASSASAAYEQYF
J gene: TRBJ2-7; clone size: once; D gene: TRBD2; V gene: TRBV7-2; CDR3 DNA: TGTGCCAGCAGCTTAAGGCGGGGGACTCCCTACGAGCAGTACTTC; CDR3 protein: CASSLRRGTPYEQYF
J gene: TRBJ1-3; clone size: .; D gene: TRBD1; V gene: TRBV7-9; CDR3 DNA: TGTGCCAGCAGCCAGGGGGGCCTCTCTGGAAACACCATATATTTT; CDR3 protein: CASSQGGLSGNTIYF
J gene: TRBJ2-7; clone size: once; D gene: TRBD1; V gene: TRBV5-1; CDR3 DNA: TGCGCCAGCAGCCCCTCGGGACAGATTTACGAGCAGTACTTC; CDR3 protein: CASSPSGQIYEQYF
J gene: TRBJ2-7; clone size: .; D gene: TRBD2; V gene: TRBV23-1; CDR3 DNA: TGCGCCAGCAGTCAATCCGGCGGGAGCCACTCCTACGAGCAGTACTTC; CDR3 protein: CASSQSGGSHSYEQYF
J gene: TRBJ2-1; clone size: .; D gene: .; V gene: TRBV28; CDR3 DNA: TGTGCCAGCAGTTTTAGGGGCAGCCTTAACGAGCAGTTCTTC; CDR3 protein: CASSFRGSLNEQFF
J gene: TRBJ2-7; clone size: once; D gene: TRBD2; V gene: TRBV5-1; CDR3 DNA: TGCGCCAGCAGCTTGGAAGCCAAACTAGCGGGGGGTACCTACGAGCAGTACTTC; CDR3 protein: CASSLEAKLAGGTYEQYF
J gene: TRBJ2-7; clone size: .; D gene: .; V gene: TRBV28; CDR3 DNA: TGTGCCAGCAGTTTAATACGGGACCACGAGCAGTACTTC; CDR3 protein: CASSLIRDHEQYF
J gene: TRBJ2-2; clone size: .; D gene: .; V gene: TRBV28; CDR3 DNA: TGTGCCAGCAGTCCGGGGGGCATGAACACCGGGGAGCTGTTTTTT; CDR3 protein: CASSPGGMNTGELFF
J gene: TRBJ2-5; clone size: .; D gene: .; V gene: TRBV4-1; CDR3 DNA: TGCGCCAGCAGCCAAGATAGCGGAGAGACCCAGTACTTC; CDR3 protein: CASSQDSGETQYF
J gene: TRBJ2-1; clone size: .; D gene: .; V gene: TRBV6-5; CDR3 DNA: TGTGCCAGCAGTTACGAGGGTCTCGTGGGCAATGAGCAGTTCTTC; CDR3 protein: CASSYEGLVGNEQFF
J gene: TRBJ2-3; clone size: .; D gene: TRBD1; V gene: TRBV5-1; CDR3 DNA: TGCGCCAGCGCCTTAGGACAGGGGGCTGCAGATACGCAGTATTTT; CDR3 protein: CASALGQGAADTQYF
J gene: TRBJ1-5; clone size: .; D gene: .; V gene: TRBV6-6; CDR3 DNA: TGTGCCAGCAGTTCTGGGCTTCAACCTCAGCCCCAGCATTTT; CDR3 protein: CASSSGLQPQPQHF
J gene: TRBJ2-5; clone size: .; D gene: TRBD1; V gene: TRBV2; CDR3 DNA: TGTGCCAGCGGACAGGACGAGGTCCAGTACTTC; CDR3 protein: CASGQDEVQYF